The rows below give T cell receptor beta chains drawn from one sample of a study of PD-L1 blockade in urothelial cancer. Repertoires were generated with immunoSEQ multiplex PCR, while TCRdb's copy carries only in-frame clones and drops some. The sample lists about 51,000 clones, 86% occurring once. Sequences were derived from PBMCs, sampled around atezolizumab (anti-PD-L1) treatment. The receptors stem from a man aged 60 to 69 with urothelial cancer. Each CDR3 is given with its conserved first and last residue. The D gene is left open where the match is weak. Some rows mark clone size as missing; the rest say once, few, many or name a class of expanded clone.

TRBV6-5	TRBJ1-1	NA	13	NA	TGTGCCAGCCGCTCAACGGGGATGACTGAAGCTTTCTTT	CASRSTGMTEAFF
TRBV27	TRBJ1-2	NA	13	NA	TGTGCCAGCAGTTTAAACATGAACTATGGCTACACCTTC	CASSLNMNYGYTF
TRBV28	TRBJ2-7	NA	14	TRBD2	TGTGCCAGCAGCGAACTAGCGGAAACCTACGAGCAGTACTTC	CASSELAETYEQYF
TRBV30	TRBJ1-1	NA	14	NA	TGTGCCTGGAGTGTACCATCAGTGAACACTGAAGCTTTCTTT	CAWSVPSVNTEAFF
TRBV15	TRBJ1-1	NA	14	NA	TGTGCCACCAGCAGAGACTGGGGAGGGGCTGAAGCTTTCTTT	CATSRDWGGAEAFF
TRBV13	TRBJ2-1	NA	16	TRBD1	TGTGCCAGCAGCCCCCGAACAGGGGTAAGGTACAATGAGCAGTTCTTC	CASSPRTGVRYNEQFF
TRBV7-8	TRBJ2-1	NA	11	NA	TGTGCCAGCAGCTTCTTGCGGGAGCAGTTCTTC	CASSFLREQFF
TRBV7-8	TRBJ2-3	NA	16	TRBD1	TGTGCCAGCAGCTTAGACGGGACAGGGCTTCCAGATACGCAGTATTTT	CASSLDGTGLPDTQYF
TRBV6-5	TRBJ2-7	NA	14	TRBD1	TGTGCCAGCAGTTCCGGGACAGGGATCTACGAGCAGTACTTC	CASSSGTGIYEQYF
TRBV2	TRBJ2-7	NA	15	TRBD1	TGTGCCAGCACCCCGGGGACAGGCTTCGTCTACGAGCAGTACTTC	CASTPGTGFVYEQYF
TRBV2	TRBJ1-5	once	14	TRBD1	TGTGCCAGCACTATGGGGACAGGGAATCAGCCCCAGCATTTT	CASTMGTGNQPQHF
TRBV2	TRBJ2-3	once	13	NA	TGTGCCAGCAGTGTTGTGGGGCCAACTACAGTAGATTTT	CASSVVGPTTVDF
TRBV5-6	TRBJ1-2	once	15	TRBD1	TGTGCCAGCAGCGACAGGGGGAGAACGGGCTATGGCTACACCTTC	CASSDRGRTGYGYTF
TRBV29-1	TRBJ2-5	NA	12	NA	TGCAGCGTTGCCGGGAATGAAGAGACCCAGTACTTC	CSVAGNEETQYF
TRBV30	TRBJ1-4	NA	11	NA	TGTGCCTGGAGCCCGGGTTTGAAACTGTTTTTT	CAWSPGLKLFF
TRBV30	TRBJ2-1	NA	11	NA	TGTGCCTGGAGTGTCATCCATGAGCAGTTCTTC	CAWSVIHEQFF
TRBV5-1	TRBJ2-7	NA	15	TRBD1	TGCGCCAGCAGCTTGCAGCCGGGACAGGCCTACGAGCAGTACTTC	CASSLQPGQAYEQYF
TRBV6-5	TRBJ2-1	NA	14	NA	TGTGCCAGCAGTAAGACTAGTGACCACAATGAGCAGTTCTTC	CASSKTSDHNEQFF
TRBV9	TRBJ1-6	NA	15	TRBD1	TGTGCCAGCAGCGCCCGGACAGGGGAAAATTCACCCCTCCACTTT	CASSARTGENSPLHF
TRBV4-1	TRBJ2-1	NA	12	TRBD1	TGCGCCAGCAGCCAAGTTGCGGGACAGGAGTTCTTC	CASSQVAGQEFF
TRBV13	TRBJ1-1	once	13	NA	TGTGCCAGCAGCTTATTCAGGGAAACTGAAGCTTTCTTT	CASSLFRETEAFF
TRBV11-3	TRBJ2-3	NA	15	TRBD2	TGTGCCAGCAGCTCGGGACTAGCGGTGACAGATACGCAGTATTTT	CASSSGLAVTDTQYF
TRBV5-1	TRBJ2-7	NA	14	TRBD1	TGCGCCAGCAGGCCCGGGACAGGGTTTTACGAGCAGTACTTC	CASRPGTGFYEQYF
TRBV7-2	TRBJ1-2	NA	15	TRBD1	TGTGCCAGCAGCTTAAGGACAGGGGGCGAGAATGGCTACACCTTC	CASSLRTGGENGYTF
TRBV30	TRBJ2-1	few	16	TRBD2	TGTGCCTGGACCCTCTCCGGATTAGCGGGAGTTAGTGAGCAGTTCTTC	CAWTLSGLAGVSEQFF
TRBV5-5	TRBJ2-7	NA	14	TRBD2	TGTGCCAGCAGCTTGTGGACTAGCGTATACGAGCAGTACTTC	CASSLWTSVYEQYF
TRBV5-1	TRBJ2-1	NA	16	TRBD1	TGCGCCAGCACCCCTCGTGCGACAGGGTCCTACAATGAGCAGTTCTTC	CASTPRATGSYNEQFF
TRBV11-3	TRBJ2-3	many	16	TRBD1	TGTGCCAGCAGCTTACCCGGGACAGCTAGCACAGATACGCAGTATTTT	CASSLPGTASTDTQYF
TRBV11-3	TRBJ2-7	NA	14	NA	TGTGCCAGCAGCCAACTCAGGTCTATTAACGAGCAGTACTTC	CASSQLRSINEQYF
TRBV28	TRBJ2-3	NA	15	NA	TGTGCCAGCAGCACCGCGACCCTAGGCACAGATACGCAGTATTTT	CASSTATLGTDTQYF
TRBV28	TRBJ2-1	once	13	TRBD2	TGTGCCAGCAACCTGGGAGGGACCAATGAGCAGTTCTTC	CASNLGGTNEQFF
TRBV14	TRBJ2-4	NA	13	NA	TGTGCCAGCAGCCAAGGGCACCGGGACATGACGTACTTC	CASSQGHRDMTYF
TRBV7-9	TRBJ1-2	few	13	NA	TGTGCCAGCAGCTCAACAGGATCCTATGGCTACACCTTC	CASSSTGSYGYTF
TRBV29-1	TRBJ2-3	NA	12	TRBD2	TGCAGCGCGGGACTAGCTCCAGATACGCAGTATTTT	CSAGLAPDTQYF
TRBV19	TRBJ2-3	NA	16	NA	TGTGCCAGTAGTATTGGAGTCGGACTTAGCACAGATACGCAGTATTTT	CASSIGVGLSTDTQYF
TRBV7-2	TRBJ2-1	NA	15	TRBD1	TGTGCCAGCAGCTTAGAGAGACAGGGGTGGCATGAGCAGTTCTTC	CASSLERQGWHEQFF
TRBV6-5	TRBJ2-1	NA	13	NA	TGTGCCAGCAGTTACGCCTACTACAATGAGCAGTTCTTC	CASSYAYYNEQFF
TRBV12-5	TRBJ2-1	NA	12	NA	TGTGCTAGTGCCATCTACGACAATGAGCAGTTCTTC	CASAIYDNEQFF
TRBV5-1	TRBJ2-2	NA	16	TRBD2	TGCGCCAGCAGCATTTTAGCGGGAGTTAACACCGGGGAGCTGTTTTTT	CASSILAGVNTGELFF
TRBV20-1	TRBJ2-1	few	10	NA	TGCAGTGCGGGGAGGAATGAGCAGTTCTTC	CSAGRNEQFF
TRBV7-2	TRBJ2-7	once	15	TRBD2	TGTGCCAGCAGCCCCGATAGCGGGAGCTCCTACGAGCAGTACTTC	CASSPDSGSSYEQYF
TRBV5-1	TRBJ2-5	NA	16	TRBD2	TGCGCCAGCAGCGCTTCCGTAGCGGGAGCGTTAGGGACCCAGTACTTC	CASSASVAGALGTQYF
TRBV30	TRBJ2-1	NA	15	TRBD2	TGTGCCTGGAGCGACTTAGCGGGAGTTAGTTATGAGCAGTTCTTC	CAWSDLAGVSYEQFF
TRBV30	TRBJ2-2	once	14	TRBD1	TGTGCCAGCAGGGGGCGAGGGAACACCGGGGAGCTGTTTTTT	CASRGRGNTGELFF
TRBV9	TRBJ2-3	NA	16	NA	TGTGCCAGCAGCGTAGTCCCACTAGATCGCACAGATACGCAGTATTTT	CASSVVPLDRTDTQYF
TRBV9	TRBJ1-2	NA	14	NA	TGTGCCAGCAGCCCCCTTTTGACAGCATATGGCTACACCTTC	CASSPLLTAYGYTF
TRBV19	TRBJ1-5	few	14	TRBD1	TGTGCCAGTACCCCCGACAGGGGCAATCAGCCCCAGCATTTT	CASTPDRGNQPQHF
TRBV15	TRBJ2-5	NA	12	NA	TGTGCCACCAGCAGATCATCACTCCCTGAATACTTC	CATSRSSLPEYF
TRBV6-1	TRBJ2-3	NA	15	TRBD2	TGTGCCAGCAGTGCGGGGGGGGCCGGGGCAGATACGCAGTATTTT	CASSAGGAGADTQYF
TRBV11-3	TRBJ2-7	NA	15	TRBD1	TGTGCCAGCAGCCGTCAACAGGGGAACCCCTACGAGCAGTACTTC	CASSRQQGNPYEQYF
TRBV18	TRBJ2-7	few	13	NA	TGTGCCAGCTCACCGACCAGGCCCTACGAGCAGTACTTC	CASSPTRPYEQYF
TRBV18	TRBJ2-7	NA	14	NA	TGTGCCAGCTCACCACCGTTAGTAATGTACGAGCAGTACTTC	CASSPPLVMYEQYF
TRBV7-6	TRBJ2-2	NA	17	TRBD2	TGTGCCAGCACCGTTAGGTCTAGCGGGGGGATCACCGGGGAGCTGTTTTTT	CASTVRSSGGITGELFF
TRBV7-3	TRBJ1-6	NA	14	NA	TGTGCCAGCAGCTTATCAGGGGCGAATTCACCCCTCCACTTT	CASSLSGANSPLHF
TRBV4-1	TRBJ2-5	once	19	TRBD2	TGCGCCAGCAGCCAAGATTCGACTAGCGGGAGGGCCGTAAGAGAGACCCAGTACTTC	CASSQDSTSGRAVRETQYF
TRBV9	TRBJ1-1	NA	13	NA	TGTGCCAGCAGCGTAGAACAAACCACTGAAGCTTTCTTT	CASSVEQTTEAFF
TRBV6-1	TRBJ1-1	NA	13	NA	TGTGCCAGCAGGGTCATAACGGACACTGAAGCTTTCTTT	CASRVITDTEAFF